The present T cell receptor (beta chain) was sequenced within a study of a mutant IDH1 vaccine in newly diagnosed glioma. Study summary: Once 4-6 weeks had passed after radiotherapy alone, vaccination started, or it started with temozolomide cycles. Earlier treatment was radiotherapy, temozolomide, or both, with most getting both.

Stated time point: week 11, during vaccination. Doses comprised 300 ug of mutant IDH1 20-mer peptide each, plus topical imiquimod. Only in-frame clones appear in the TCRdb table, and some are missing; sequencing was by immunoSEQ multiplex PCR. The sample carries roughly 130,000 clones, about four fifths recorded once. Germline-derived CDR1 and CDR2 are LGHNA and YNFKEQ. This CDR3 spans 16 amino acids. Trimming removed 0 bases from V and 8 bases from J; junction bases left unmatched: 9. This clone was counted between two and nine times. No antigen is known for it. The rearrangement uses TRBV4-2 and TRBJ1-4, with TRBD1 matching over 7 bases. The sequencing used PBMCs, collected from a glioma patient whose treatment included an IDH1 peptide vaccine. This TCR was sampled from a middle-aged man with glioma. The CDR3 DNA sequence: TGTGCCAGCAGCCAAGAATCGAGGGGGCCGGAAGAAAAACTGTTTTTT. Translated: CASSQESRGPEEKLFF.